These T cell receptor beta chains were read from a single sample in a study of T-cell memory formation after mild COVID-19. MiXCR, applied by TCRdb to the 5' RACE reads, yields one record per CDR3 protein. This sample carries about 400,000 distinct CDR3 sequences, 24% of them seen once, and the ten largest clones take roughly 9.7%. The sequencing sample was made of PBMCs or a T cell subset sorted from them (not recorded which). The receptor source for this set is an adult woman who had mild COVID-19 (a few samples of this study predate the infection). Cell type and time point are not known. Each CDR3 is given with its conserved first and last residue. A D gene is named only where the DNA matches it firmly. The size entry is marked missing in some rows and otherwise reads once, few, many or a size class.

j_gene: TRBJ2-7
v_gene: TRBV20-1
abundance: few
d_gene: .
CDR3nt: TGCAGTGCTAGAGATCGTACGGGACTCTCCTACGAGCAGTACTTC
CDR3aa: CSARDRTGLSYEQYF

j_gene: TRBJ1-2
v_gene: TRBV29-1
abundance: few
d_gene: .
CDR3nt: TGCAGCGTTCCTGTGGTTGGTGGCTACACCTTC
CDR3aa: CSVPVVGGYTF

j_gene: TRBJ1-4
v_gene: TRBV27
abundance: .
d_gene: .
CDR3nt: TGTGCCAGCAGTTCGTTGGGGCGCGGGAATGAAAAACTGTTTTTT
CDR3aa: CASSSLGRGNEKLFF

j_gene: TRBJ2-2
v_gene: TRBV5-1
abundance: .
d_gene: .
CDR3nt: TGCGCCAGCAGCTTCCCTGCAGTCGACTACACCGGGGAGCTGTTTTTT
CDR3aa: CASSFPAVDYTGELFF

j_gene: TRBJ2-7
v_gene: TRBV3-1
abundance: .
d_gene: .
CDR3nt: TGTGCCTCCAGCCAGGCGGGCTCTTCCTACCAGCTGTACTTC
CDR3aa: CASSQAGSSYQLYF

j_gene: TRBJ2-2
v_gene: TRBV29-1
abundance: .
d_gene: TRBD2
CDR3nt: TGCAGCGTTCTCCGATGGGAGGGGAACACCGGGGAGCTGTTTTTT
CDR3aa: CSVLRWEGNTGELFF

j_gene: TRBJ2-7
v_gene: TRBV27
abundance: .
d_gene: .
CDR3nt: TGTGCCAGCACCCACGGGGGCCCCTCCTACGAGCAGTACTTC
CDR3aa: CASTHGGPSYEQYF

j_gene: TRBJ2-7
v_gene: TRBV12-3/TRBV12-4
abundance: few
d_gene: TRBD2
CDR3nt: TGTGCCAGCAGTCCCTCTGGCGGGGGAAGTTACGAGCAGTACTTC
CDR3aa: CASSPSGGGSYEQYF

j_gene: TRBJ2-5
v_gene: TRBV4-2
abundance: few
d_gene: .
CDR3nt: TGTGCCAGCAGCCAAGAGTACAGGGCCCAAGAGACCCAGTACTTC
CDR3aa: CASSQEYRAQETQYF

j_gene: TRBJ2-7
v_gene: TRBV11-2
abundance: many
d_gene: .
CDR3nt: TGTGCCAGCAGCACCCAACCCACCGGGACCTACGAGCAGTACTTC
CDR3aa: CASSTQPTGTYEQYF